The next 31 T cell receptor beta chains were all read from a single sample in a study of blood T cell repertoires in COVID-19 (dated by TCRdb to 2018 to 2020). The library was obtained by the immunoSEQ multiplex PCR assay. The table comes from immuneACCESS by way of TCRdb, which keeps in-frame sequences with V and J called. Part of the clones is missing from these tables; in studies checked, under half for an unresolved V gene and the rest for unknown reasons. For this sample there are around 330,000 clones; 87% appear just once. The top ten clones comprise around 9.3% of the sample. What was sequenced was PBMCs or T cells enriched from blood (not recorded which). The receptors derive from a woman aged 18 to 35 who had recovered from COVID-19.

This chain connects TRBV19 to TRBJ2-3, with D perhaps TRBD2 (5 bases). CDR3 length: 13 amino acids. CDR1 and CDR2 (germline): LNHDA, SQIVND (reference sequence). Trimming pared 4 bases from V and 1 base from J, leaving 6 bases between. CDR3 coding DNA: TGTGCCAGTAGTAAGGGAGGCACAGATACGCAGTATTTT. Translation: CASSKGGTDTQYF.

The rearrangement uses TRBV6-2 or TRBV6-3 and TRBJ2-3; TRBD2 aligns across 12 bases. The V and J ends lost 6 bases and 2 bases, in that order; junction bases with no gene match: 18. This CDR3 comprises 20 residues. The V gene's germline CDR1 is MNHEY and CDR2 SVGEGT. This chain's CDR3 is CASSPTNRLAGAHLTDTQYF. Here the CDR3 DNA reads TGTGCCAGCAGCCCTACCAATCGACTAGCGGGGGCCCACCTCACAGATACGCAGTATTTT.

CDR3 in amino acids: CASSPRELSNTGELFF. The CDR3 DNA follows: TGTGCCAGTAGCCCACGGGAACTTTCGAACACCGGGGAGCTGTTTTTT. This chain connects TRBV19 to TRBJ2-2; D may be TRBD2 (5 bases). The CDR3 contains 16 residues. Germline V CDR1 and CDR2: LNHDA, SQIVND (reference sequence). Deletions cut 6 bases from V and 0 bases from J, with 14 bases between. The full variable domain, its missing parts supplied by reference TRBV19 and TRBJ2-2, is DGGITQSPKYLFRKEGQNVTLSCEQNLNHDAMYWYRQDPGQGLRLIYYSQIVNDFQKGDIAEGYSVSREKKESFPLTVTSAQKNPTAFYLCASSPRELSNTGELFFGEGSRLTVL.

This clone came up once. This sequence joins TRBV4-3 and TRBJ2-4, with D perhaps matching TRBD1 (6 bases). V was cut by 0 bases and J by 1 base, with 16 bases left in between. The germline V gene encodes CDR1 LGHNA and CDR2 YSLEER. The CDR3 contains 18 residues. Written as DNA, the CDR3 is TGCGCCAGCAGCCAAGACGGGACACCCGACTGGGCCAAAAACATTCAGTACTTC. Protein product: CASSQDGTPDWAKNIQYF.

This clone was recorded only once. The chain joins TRBV25-1 to TRBJ1-2; D is undetermined. The germline V gene has CDR1 MGHDK and CDR2 SYGVNS. The CDR3 has 13 residues. V was pared by 4 bases and J by 4 bases, with 10 bases between. This CDR3 reads CASSGPTFYGYTF. In DNA, the CDR3 is TGTGCCAGCAGTGGTCCCACATTCTATGGCTACACCTTC.

The rearrangement links TRBV12-3 or TRBV12-4 to TRBJ2-7; no clear D gene. The CDR3 is made up of 12 amino acids. V lost 5 bases, J lost 0 bases, and 5 bases lay in between. The CDR3 loop is CASSPRSYEQYF. The CDR3 region has the DNA TGTGCCAGCAGTCCCCGCTCCTACGAGCAGTACTTC.

This sequence joins TRBV4-3 and TRBJ1-5; D unclear. The V and J ends lost 0 bases and 7 bases respectively, with 10 bases between them. The CDR3 spans 14 residues. Germline V gene lookup returns CDR1 LGHNA and CDR2 YSLEER. CDR3 in DNA: TGCGCCAGCAGCCAAGATTTCGGGAACCAGCCCCAGCATTTT. Translating it yields CASSQDFGNQPQHF.

The gene calls are TRBV9 and TRBJ2-1, with 10 bases lining up with TRBD1. Germline V gives CDR1 SGDLS, CDR2 YYNGEE. The CDR3 is made up of 16 amino acids. Unmatched junction bases numbered 4, after V lost 1 base and J lost 3 bases. CDR3 sequence: CASSVRGDRGYNEQFF. The CDR3 coding sequence is TGTGCCAGCAGCGTACGGGGGGACAGGGGCTACAATGAGCAGTTCTTC.

The chain employs TRBV28 and TRBJ1-2, with D uncertain. V shed 8 bases and J shed 7 bases, with 17 bases lying between them. Germline V lookup: CDR1 MDHEN, CDR2 SYDVKM. CDR3 length equals 13 residues. CDR3 region: CASERQTLSGYTF. Written as DNA, the CDR3 is TGTGCCAGCGAGAGGCAGACCCTAAGTGGCTACACCTTC.

The rearrangement links TRBV12-3 or TRBV12-4 to TRBJ1-1, with D possibly TRBD1 on 6 matching bases. The CDR3 sequence is 11 residues long. V was clipped by 3 bases and J by 8 bases, with 7 bases between them. Here the CDR3 DNA reads TGTGCCAGCAGTTTGAGGGGGGAAGCTTTCTTT. Amino acids: CASSLRGEAFF.

This clone was seen once. The rearrangement uses TRBV10-3 and TRBJ1-2; D possibly corresponds to TRBD1 (6 bases). Germline CDR1 is ENHRY and CDR2 is SYGVKD. The germline V and J ends were trimmed by 6 bases and 1 base, with 15 bases remaining between them. This CDR3 is built from 15 residues. This CDR3 is CAIRPTGSLNYGYTF. CDR3 nucleotide sequence: TGTGCCATCAGGCCCACAGGGAGCCTTAACTATGGCTACACCTTC.

This clone has just one count. Written as DNA, the CDR3 is TGCGCCAGCAGAGCCGGGACAGGGGGCTTCAGGGGCGAGCAGTACTTC. This translates into CASRAGTGGFRGEQYF. The chain joins TRBV10-2 to TRBJ2-7; TRBD1 agrees at 12 bases. V shed 6 bases, J shed 6 bases, and the junction held 12 bases outside the gene matches. CDR3 length equals 16 residues. CDR1 and CDR2 from the germline V gene are WSHSY and SAAADI.

This clone was found a few times. The V call is TRBV7-3, the J call TRBJ1-6, with unresolved D. Trimming pared 2 bases from V and 16 bases from J, leaving 6 bases between. CDR1 is SGHTA and CDR2 is FQGTGA in the germline V gene. The CDR3 extends over 10 amino acids. CDR3 coding DNA: TGTGCCAGCAGCTTATTTGCGCTCCACTTT. It yields the protein CASSLFALHF.

The rearrangement links TRBV27 to TRBJ1-1; D not resolved. CDR1 and CDR2 (germline): MNHEY, SMNVEV (reference sequence). V lost 3 bases and J lost 0, with 14 bases in between. The CDR3 covers 16 residues. This CDR3 is CASSLSTGNMNTEAFF. CDR3 sequence (DNA): TGTGCCAGCAGTTTGTCGACGGGGAACATGAACACTGAAGCTTTCTTT.

The rearrangement uses TRBV5-4 and TRBJ2-1; unclear D gene. CDR1 and CDR2 from the germline V gene are SGHNT and YYREEE (reference sequence). Deletions cut 0 bases from V and 1 base from J, with 5 bases between. This CDR3 is 14 amino acids long. In DNA, the CDR3 is TGTGCCAGCAGCTTGGTCGGTTCCTACAATGAGCAGTTCTTC. Translation gives CASSLVGSYNEQFF. Drawing the rest from reference TRBV5-4 and TRBJ2-1, the complete variable domain is ETGVTQSPTHLIKTRGQQVTLRCSSQSGHNTVSWYQQALGQGPQFIFQYYREEENGRGNFPPRFSGLQFPNYSSELNVNALELDDSALYLCASSLVGSYNEQFFGPGTRLTVL.

V and J are TRBV4-2 and TRBJ2-3; 11 nucleotides agree with TRBD2. This CDR3 spans 16 amino acids. The V gene end was trimmed by 0 bases and the J gene end by 1 base; junction bases not matched to a gene: 0. In germline, CDR1 is LGHNA, CDR2 YNFKEQ. CDR3 sequence: CASSQEGLAGTDTQYF. The CDR3 coding sequence is TGTGCCAGCAGCCAAGAGGGACTAGCGGGCACAGATACGCAGTATTTT.

The V gene is TRBV3-1 (or the pseudogene TRBV3-2), the J gene TRBJ2-7, with 8 positions matching TRBD1. There are 13 residues in the CDR3. Germline CDR1 LGHDT, CDR2 YNNKEL (reference sequence). V gave up 4 bases and J gave up 4 bases; unmatched junction bases: 3. The CDR3 region has the DNA TGTGCCAGCAGCCGGCAGGGGGCTTACGAGCAGTACTTC. Encoded protein: CASSRQGAYEQYF.

This clone was seen once. V and J are TRBV9 and TRBJ2-2; D may be TRBD2 (5 bases). Germline CDR1 SGDLS, CDR2 YYNGEE. The CDR3 loop spans 16 amino acids. Trimming took off 7 bases at V and 3 bases at J, with 19 bases between the two ends. The CDR3 protein is CASGESVLLDTGELFF. DNA for the CDR3: TGTGCCAGCGGCGAATCCGTACTACTAGACACCGGGGAGCTGTTTTTT. Filled out from reference TRBV9 and TRBJ2-2, the complete variable domain reads DSGVTQTPKHLITATGQRVTLRCSPRSGDLSVYWYQQSLDQGLQFLIQYYNGEERAKGNILERFSAQQFPDLHSELNLSSLELGDSALYFCASGESVLLDTGELFFGEGSRLTVL.

This rearrangement joins TRBV7-2 to TRBJ2-7; 7 nucleotides align to TRBD1. This CDR3 is 14 amino acids long. The J segment lost 6 bases and the V segment lost 2 bases, leaving 7 bases of the junction unmatched. Germline V gives CDR1 SGHTA, CDR2 FQGNSA. Written as DNA, the CDR3 is TGTGCCAGCAGCTTAAGACAGGGCGCTCGCGAGCAGTACTTC. Its protein is CASSLRQGAREQYF.

The chain couples TRBV5-1 to TRBJ1-2; 7 bases fit TRBD1. The CDR3 is 15 amino acids. Trimming took 0 bases from V and 4 from J; bases not matched to a gene: 6. CDR1 is SGHRS, CDR2 YFSETQ, per germline. In DNA form, the CDR3 reads TGCGCCAGCAGCTTGGAGGGACAGCCCTTCTATGGCTACACCTTC. Its translation: CASSLEGQPFYGYTF.

V gene TRBV6-5 combines with J gene TRBJ2-7, with D perhaps TRBD2 (5 bases). With 6 bases removed from V and 2 bases from J, the gap between germline ends came to 14 bases. This CDR3 contains 14 residues. Germline assignment: CDR1 MNHEY and CDR2 SVGAGI. The CDR3 sequence: CASRTLGNPYEQYF. The DNA for the CDR3 is TGTGCCAGCAGAACGCTCGGGAACCCCTACGAGCAGTACTTC.

Only a few counts were recorded for this clone. The V call is TRBV6-4, the J call TRBJ2-1, with 8 bases fitting TRBD2. V was clipped by 4 bases and J by 0 bases; unmatched bases: 2. The CDR3 length is 15 residues. CDR1 is MRHNA and CDR2 is SNTAGT in the germline V gene. CDR3 bases: TGTGCCAGCAGTGCACTAGCGGCCTCCTACAATGAGCAGTTCTTC. This encodes CASSALAASYNEQFF.

The V and J genes are TRBV5-1 and TRBJ1-1; 7 nucleotides agree with TRBD1. The length of the CDR3 is 14 residues. J was trimmed by 4 bases and V by 0 bases; bases with no gene match: 3. The germline gives CDR1 SGHRS, CDR2 YFSETQ. CDR3 protein: CASSLGAGGTEAFF. CDR3 nucleotides: TGCGCCAGCAGCTTGGGAGCAGGGGGCACTGAAGCTTTCTTT.

The V and J genes are TRBV29-1 and TRBJ2-1; 9 positions match TRBD2. CDR1 and CDR2 from the germline V gene are SQVTM and ANQGSEA. V shed 6 bases, J shed 6 bases, and the junction held 12 bases outside the gene matches. The CDR3 runs to 15 residues. CDR3: CSVRKGGLASNEQFF. The CDR3 DNA sequence: TGCAGCGTGCGAAAAGGAGGACTAGCGTCCAATGAGCAGTTCTTC.

J is TRBJ2-7 and V is TRBV18; D perhaps matches TRBD2 (5 bases). Looked up from germline, CDR1 is KGHSH and CDR2 is LQKENI. V was cut by 5 bases and J by 2 bases, with 19 bases left in between. There are 16 residues in the CDR3. CDR3 protein: CASSIRAGRLAYEQYF. The CDR3 DNA is TGTGCCAGCTCAATCCGGGCGGGCCGTCTAGCCTACGAGCAGTACTTC. Based on the CDR3 plus reference TRBV18 and TRBJ2-7, the full variable domain is NAGVMQNPRHLVRRRGQEARLRCSPMKGHSHVYWYRQLPEEGLKFMVYLQKENIIDESGMPKERFSAEFPKEGPSILRIQQVVRGDSAAYFCASSIRAGRLAYEQYFGPGTRLTVT.

The V call is TRBV18, the J call TRBJ2-6; 7 nucleotides align to TRBD1. V was pared by 3 bases and J by 0 bases, with 8 bases of the junction left unmatched. The CDR3 is 18 amino acids. Per the germline V gene, CDR1 is KGHSH and CDR2 is LQKENI. The CDR3 sequence is CASSPRQGFSSGANVLTF. For the CDR3, the DNA is TGTGCCAGCTCACCTAGACAGGGCTTTAGCTCTGGGGCCAACGTCCTGACTTTC.

A single count supports this clone. The chain joins TRBV5-1 to TRBJ1-1, with 8 bases fitting TRBD1. Trimming at V came to 1 base and at J to 3 bases, leaving 14 bases not matched to a gene. The CDR3 consists of 18 residues. Germline CDR1 is SGHRS and CDR2 is YFSETQ. CDR3 sequence (DNA): TGCGCCAGCAGCTTGAGGGCCGGTAAACAGGGGGTCCACACTGAAGCTTTCTTT. This translates into CASSLRAGKQGVHTEAFF.

The rearrangement joins TRBV5-1 to TRBJ1-1; D is undetermined. This CDR3 spans 16 amino acids. Per the germline V gene, CDR1 is SGHRS and CDR2 is YFSETQ. V gave up 4 bases and J gave up 0 bases, with 16 bases separating them. The CDR3 sequence: CASSPLGSMVNTEAFF. DNA of the CDR3: TGCGCCAGCAGCCCCCTTGGGAGTATGGTGAACACTGAAGCTTTCTTT.

The rearrangement joins TRBV28 to TRBJ1-1, with 7 bases fitting TRBD1. Germline CDR1 MDHEN, CDR2 SYDVKM. V was clipped by 7 bases and J by 8 bases; unmatched bases: 13. The CDR3 is 14 residues long. CDR3 DNA sequence: TGTGCCAGCATTCCCAAAAGCCGGGACAGCGAAGCTTTCTTT. This encodes CASIPKSRDSEAFF.

CDR3 coding DNA: TGTGCCAGCAGCCAACAGCGGCGTGGCTACACCTTC. Amino acid sequence: CASSQQRRGYTF. The chain combines TRBV3-1 (or the pseudogene TRBV3-2) with TRBJ1-2, with no clear D. There are 12 residues in the CDR3. Germline CDR1 LGHDT, CDR2 YNNKEL (reference sequence). The V and J ends lost 2 bases and 7 bases respectively, with 8 bases between them.

This chain uses TRBV3-1 (or the pseudogene TRBV3-2) with TRBJ1-2; D is possibly TRBD1 (6 bases). Trimming removed 2 bases from V and 5 bases from J, with 9 bases in between. This CDR3 spans 13 amino acids. The V gene's germline CDR1 is LGHDT and CDR2 YNNKEL (reference sequence). The CDR3 here is CASSQSTGYGYTF. CDR3 DNA sequence: TGTGCCAGCAGCCAAAGCACAGGGTATGGCTACACCTTC.